These T cell receptor beta chains were read from a single sample in a study of neurological immune-mediated disorders. TCRdb re-analysed the 5' RACE reads in MiXCR, keeping a single row per CDR3 protein. The sample lists about 55,000 distinct CDR3 sequences, 4% to 5.5% occurring once. Input material: PBMCs. Source of these receptors: a man aged 45 to 65 with multiple sclerosis. Both conserved end residues are trimmed from each CDR3.

v_gene: TRBV28
CDR3aa: ASSQYSNQPQH

v_gene: TRBV5-1
CDR3aa: ASSKMTSGEYNEQF

v_gene: TRBV6-1
CDR3aa: ASSPRTGWVQPQN

v_gene: TRBV4-1
CDR3aa: ASSHRTGVDTEAF

v_gene: TRBV6-4
CDR3aa: ASSEGQGPAPLH

v_gene: TRBV20-1
CDR3aa: SAWTANSPLN

v_gene: TRBV5-1
CDR3aa: ASSLGLANEQF

v_gene: TRBV5-1
CDR3aa: ASSLNSPGDTEAF

v_gene: TRBV7-8
CDR3aa: ASSFNSRGAQETQY

v_gene: TRBV5-1
CDR3aa: ASSFSRQEYNEQF

v_gene: TRBV5-1
CDR3aa: ASSLGPGNEQY

v_gene: TRBV5-6
CDR3aa: ASSALNNEQF

v_gene: TRBV15
CDR3aa: ATSRDARGSYGYT

v_gene: TRBV28
CDR3aa: ASSYAMDTQY

v_gene: TRBV27
CDR3aa: ASSSSRDRGPDSPLH

v_gene: TRBV28
CDR3aa: ASTRLQQAYEQY

v_gene: TRBV28
CDR3aa: ASSVRQYSPLN

v_gene: TRBV7-9
CDR3aa: ASSLAVKANTEAF

v_gene: TRBV3-1
CDR3aa: ASSQGRSPGGTEAF

v_gene: TRBV20-1
CDR3aa: SAPSGGATGELF

v_gene: TRBV12-3/TRBV12-4
CDR3aa: ASSPDPKTQY

v_gene: TRBV4-2
CDR3aa: ASSQEIWEKLF

v_gene: TRBV11-2
CDR3aa: ASTYPSDNEQF

v_gene: TRBV7-8
CDR3aa: ASSPRTSGSYNEQF

v_gene: TRBV7-2
CDR3aa: ASSLAASGGAQNEQF

v_gene: TRBV29-1
CDR3aa: SAKKRGNSGNTIY

v_gene: TRBV7-3
CDR3aa: ASSYQTASGYNEQF

v_gene: TRBV20-1
CDR3aa: SASDPREELF

v_gene: TRBV4-1
CDR3aa: ASSTPRDPKVPDTQY

v_gene: TRBV5-1
CDR3aa: ASSLGTGPYGYT

v_gene: TRBV29-1
CDR3aa: SAAGTEAF

v_gene: TRBV4-1
CDR3aa: ASSQTIGPGQETQY

v_gene: TRBV5-3
CDR3aa: ARSAGQGGGYT

v_gene: TRBV5-1
CDR3aa: ASSVDRGRGETQY

v_gene: TRBV7-2
CDR3aa: AIRTGGISPLH

v_gene: TRBV27
CDR3aa: ASSGTLNTGELF

v_gene: TRBV4-1
CDR3aa: ASSQDPEETQY

v_gene: TRBV5-1
CDR3aa: ASSMTVTSTEAF

v_gene: TRBV5-6
CDR3aa: ASSGTNEKLF

v_gene: TRBV7-9
CDR3aa: ASSPITDTQY

v_gene: TRBV6-5
CDR3aa: ASSYQGNSYNSPLH

v_gene: TRBV12-3/TRBV12-4
CDR3aa: ASSLEGSRETQY

v_gene: TRBV20-1
CDR3aa: SAFSRSGVETQY

v_gene: TRBV7-6
CDR3aa: ASSYATQGVGSPLH

v_gene: TRBV5-1
CDR3aa: ASSLVLALGMMNEQF

v_gene: TRBV5-1
CDR3aa: ASSLFPGVPGANVLT

v_gene: TRBV5-1
CDR3aa: ASSLAWDTQY

v_gene: TRBV5-1
CDR3aa: ASRGTNTEAF

v_gene: TRBV10-3
CDR3aa: AISERKGAEAF

v_gene: TRBV7-8
CDR3aa: ASSLERIEQF

v_gene: TRBV29-1
CDR3aa: SVESSGPNSYEQY

v_gene: TRBV11-3
CDR3aa: ASSPLPSGELF

v_gene: TRBV10-1
CDR3aa: ATLGEARISYEQY